The rows below give T cell receptor beta chains drawn from one sample of a study of OX40 agonist ivuxolimab in advanced cancers. Sequencing was performed with immunoSEQ multiplex PCR; in TCRdb, only in-frame clones are kept and a portion is missing. Of almost 85,000 clones in the sample, 90% to 95% were seen once. The sample in question was CD4+ or CD8+ T cells sorted from blood, obtained in a trial of the OX40 agonist ivuxolimab. These receptor sequences come from an adult with an advanced solid tumor such as melanoma, head and neck, liver or kidney cancer. Both conserved end residues are part of each CDR3. A D gene is named only where the DNA matches it firmly. Not all rows give a size; the values are once, few, many and, for expanded clones, a class.

>NA|NA|TRBV4-3|TRBJ2-7
TGCGCCAGCAGCCGCTCGGCTGTCTACGAGCAGTACTTC
CASSRSAVYEQYF
>NA|TRBD1|TRBV4-1|TRBJ1-1
TGCGCCAGCAGCCCCAACAGGGGGCTTCGGACTGAGGCTTTCTTT
CASSPNRGLRTEAFF
>NA|TRBD2|TRBV15|TRBJ2-1
TGTGCCACCAGCAGACCCGGGACTAGCGGGACTCTCTACAATGAGCAGTTCTTC
CATSRPGTSGTLYNEQFF
>NA|TRBD1|TRBV7-8|TRBJ2-7
TGTGCCAGCAGCTTACCCTGGACAGGGCGGTCCTACGAGCAGTACTTC
CASSLPWTGRSYEQYF
>NA|TRBD1|TRBV5-3|TRBJ1-1
TGTGCCTTTGAGGACAGGATGTGCACTGAAGCTTTCTTT
CAFEDRMCTEAFF
>NA|NA|TRBV4-2|TRBJ2-7
TGTGCCAGCAGCCAAGATTATACAGGACCCTACGAGCAGTACTTC
CASSQDYTGPYEQYF
>few|NA|TRBV30|TRBJ1-1
TGTGCCTGGAGTGTACTGTTAAATGAAGCTTTCTTT
CAWSVLLNEAFF
>NA|TRBD2|TRBV5-4|TRBJ2-5
TGTGCCAGCAGCCCAGAGCGGGACCCAGAGACCCAGTACTTC
CASSPERDPETQYF
>NA|NA|TRBV28|TRBJ2-7
TGTGCCAGCAGTTTACCCGCCTACTCCTACGAGCAGTACTTC
CASSLPAYSYEQYF
>NA|NA|TRBV9|TRBJ2-7
TGTGCCAGCAGCGTAGAACTTAGTACCTACGAGCAGTACTTC
CASSVELSTYEQYF
>NA|NA|TRBV6-5|TRBJ2-2
TGTGCCAGCAGTTACCTACAGGCGAACACCGGGGAGCTGTTTTTT
CASSYLQANTGELFF
>few|NA|TRBV7-9|TRBJ1-4
TGTGCCAGCAGCTTAGCGGGGGGAGCTAATGAAAAACTGTTTTTT
CASSLAGGANEKLFF
>NA|TRBD2|TRBV10-3|TRBJ2-5
TGTGCCATCAGTGGACTAGCGGGAACCAACCAAGAGACCCAGTACTTC
CAISGLAGTNQETQYF
>NA|NA|TRBV10-2|TRBJ2-7
TGCGCCAGCAGTGAAGCCTACGAGCAGTACTTC
CASSEAYEQYF
>NA|NA|TRBV27|TRBJ2-7
TGTGCCAGCAGTTTCGCCCGCTCCTACGAGCAGTACTTC
CASSFARSYEQYF